The TCR beta chain under discussion was sequenced for a study of T-cell memory formation after mild COVID-19 (dated by TCRdb to 2020 to 2023). For the wider study: TCR sequence clusters from the two donors were found to be largely donor specific. T-cell clones expanding and contracting after mild COVID-19 in a couple of donors were tracked by longitudinal TCRalpha and TCRbeta repertoire sequencing. The cohort comprised two young, previously healthy adult volunteers, one female and one male. Points the paper makes about the study in general: Contracting CD4+ clones turned up mainly in the CM and EM memory subsets, whereas EMRA was where CD8+ clones were enriched. Some responding clones were detected in pre-infection memory, which suggested that pre-existing cross-reactive memory T cells had joined the SARS-CoV-2 response. SARS-CoV-2 specificity was not confirmed for the second-wave clones peaking on day 37. The study covered only a couple of mild cases, and larger cohorts including severe cases with pre-infection samples were considered necessary. Balanced CD4/CD8 phenotypes were observed for clones contracting from day 15 to 85, whereas a bias towards CD4+ was observed for a second wave of clones expanding from day 15 to 37.

Ficoll-Paque density gradient centrifugation was used to isolate PBMCs. Points on this clonotype: This clone's antigen is unknown. No base quality values were provided; no much bigger clone lies one nucleotide off.

Instrument on record: Illumina NovaSeq 6000. TCRalpha and TCRbeta cDNA libraries were built by 5'RACE with constant-segment primers, adding sample barcodes and unique molecular identifiers. RNA was extracted from every sample with Trizol reagent. Library amplification was performed in two PCR steps, and a second sample barcode and Illumina TruSeq adapters were introduced in the second step. Sequencing of the libraries was done on an Illumina NovaSeq, producing 2 x 150 bp paired-end reads. From the authors' description of their analysis: The reads were demultiplexed and collapsed into UMI-guided consensus sequences using migec v1.2.7. Using mixcr v2.1.11, UMI consensuses were aligned to TRA and TRB V and J templates and then assembled into clonotypes. Expanded or contracted clonotypes were those called significant by both edgeR and NoisET, with noise models trained on biological replicates. For edgeR calls, the thresholds were a false discovery rate-adjusted p below 0.01 and a log2 fold-change of 1. As an exploratory analysis of dynamics, PCA with hierarchical clustering was applied to max-normalized trajectories of the 1000 most abundant clonotypes. The CD4 or CD8 phenotype of responding clones was assigned using the separately sequenced CD4+ and CD8+ repertoires. The public reads were run again by TCRdb, first through fastp at Q25 and then through MiXCR, and only productive beta chains were kept. For every CDR3 protein sequence, its rows merge into one entry that carries the most common genes and DNA. Here the V and J calls rest on TCRdb's processing, not on the authors' analysis. Within this sample are about 84,000 distinct CDR3 sequences, with about 14% of them counted one time only. The ten biggest clones cover 31% of the sample.

The CDR3, cysteine through phenylalanine, is 14 amino acids long. The sequence is cut down to CDR3 DNA, 42 bases in frame from base 1. Trimming takes 5 bases from V and 6 bases from J, and the germline ends sit 14 bases apart. Per the germline V gene, MNHEY is the CDR1 and SVGEGT is the CDR2. The sample comprised PBMCs or a T cell subset sorted from them (not recorded which). The rearrangement combines TRBV6-2 or TRBV6-3 with TRBJ2-1; TRBD1 might be the D gene, on 6 matching bases. The TCR comes from an adult woman who had mild COVID-19 (a few samples of this study predate the infection). The sample titles of this study are shuffled in the database, so cell type and time point are left out; the donor was told from shared clones. The CDR3 amino acid sequence is: CASSVRDTVNEQFF. The DNA sequence is TGTGCCAGCAGTGTAAGGGACACCGTCAATGAGCAGTTCTTC.